This T cell receptor (beta chain) was identified in a study of CD8 T cells in seronegative destructive rheumatoid arthritis (TCRdb year 2020). For the study in its entirety: Most of the eight CND-RA patients were receiving biological drugs at sampling. The study compared peripheral CD8+ TCRbeta repertoires from patients with CCP-negative destructive rheumatoid arthritis (CND-RA) against repertoires from newly diagnosed seropositive RA, seronegative RA and healthy controls. Rather than undergoing new sequencing, the seropositive RA, seronegative RA and healthy control comparison cohorts were drawn from an earlier published TCRbeta dataset. Results and caveats for the whole study, not just this receptor: The small size of the CND-RA cohort was noted as a limitation of the study. CND-RA repertoires showed more CMV-reactive and fewer influenza A-reactive CD8+ TCRbeta sequences than controls and other RA subtypes. After adjusting for age, CND-RA patients appeared to have less diverse, more clonal CD8+ TCRbeta repertoires than other RA subtypes. Because diagnostic samples were lacking, the TCR repertoire differences may partly reflect years of poor disease control rather than having been present at onset. Across the 100,000 to 150,000 clonotypes tested, no public clonotype enrichment remained significant after Benjamini-Hochberg correction. A distinct set of enriched public clonotypes appeared to be present in CND-RA patients, and the authors interpreted this finding as support for a separate disease subset.

Comment on this clone: Which antigen it targets is not known. Per-base quality was not reported, and no clone a single base away is much larger than it.

Genomic DNA from CD8+ cells was used for TCRbeta sequencing, which was performed according to the manufacturer's instructions. TCRbeta sequencing used the immunoSEQ assay and was run at a genomics technology centre in Finland. In the paper's pipeline: The clonotype tables produced by the immunoSEQ preprocessing pipeline were converted into VDJtools format, and any non-productive clonotypes were filtered out. Any sample with fewer than 10,000 reads was excluded, the remaining samples were subsampled to 10,000 reads, and most of the eight CND-RA samples made it through. Shannon-Wiener, Simpson and clonality indices were calculated with the VDJtools CalcDiversityStats function on data subsampled to 10,000 reads. To infer antigen specificity, non-singleton TCRbeta clonotypes were hard-matched against VDJdb, with no mismatches permitted. Clusters with potentially shared antigen targets were formed by grouping CDR3 sequences that differed by one amino acid (Hamming distance 1). After each group was resampled to six samples, one-sided Fisher's exact tests checked public clonotypes for group enrichment, with the whole procedure repeated ten times. TCRdb limited this immuneACCESS table to in-frame rearrangements with V and J called. A share of clones is missing; checked studies link under half to unresolved V genes, and the rest is unexplained. The DNA gave D and trimming, while V, J and clone size come from that table. This sample has thousands of clones in its table, and 72% of those were observed once. The top ten hold roughly a third of the sample.

CND-RA patients were negative for the clinical CCP2 antibody test, and joint destruction progressed despite active therapy. Every CND-RA patient showed typical joint destruction in the wrists and ankles and had failed conventional anti-rheumatic therapy. Sampling of CND-RA patients was performed not at diagnosis but after long disease histories, which spanned decades in several cases. Each patient provided about 47 millilitres of EDTA-anticoagulated peripheral blood. Ficoll-Paque PLUS density gradient separation was used to isolate peripheral blood mononuclear cells. AutoMACS magnetic bead positive selection was used to isolate CD8+ cells from fresh or cryopreserved PBMCs, and purity was verified by flow cytometry. Nucleospin Tissue or Tissue XS kits were used to extract genomic DNA, which was then quantified on a Qubit 2.0 fluorometer. Sequenced sample: CD8+ T cells from blood. The sequence came from a woman aged 50-75 years with seronegative destructive rheumatoid arthritis.

The CDR3 region reads CASSDTRLAEPSTDTQYF. The nucleotide sequence is TGTGCCAGCAGCGACACTAGACTAGCCGAACCTAGCACAGATACGCAGTATTTT. The rearrangement joined TRBV5-6 to TRBJ2-3, and TRBD2 matches 7 of the central bases. Unmatched junction bases come to 14, with V trimmed by 4 bases and J by 0 bases. The CDR3 contains 18 residues, cysteine and phenylalanine counted. CDR3 DNA only is kept here, 54 bases in frame from base 1. CDR1 and CDR2 are read off the germline V gene as SGHDT and YYEEEE.